The 9 T cell receptor beta chains in this list originate from one sample, sequenced in a study of cytomegalovirus exposure and HLA in healthy donors. PCR involved 60 Vbeta and 13 Jbeta primers. Generated by immunoSEQ multiplex PCR, the TCRdb table keeps only in-frame clones and is missing some. The table has more than 90,000 clones, 65% to 80% seen once; the top ten hold more than 9%. The source material was PBMCs. The receptors were sampled from a man aged 50-59 years in good health and CMV-seronegative.

This clone was picked up one time. This chain connects TRBV9 to TRBJ2-3, with 7 bases lining up with TRBD2. V lost 1 base, J lost 2 bases, and 7 bases stayed unmatched. Germline CDR1 reads SGDLS; CDR2 reads YYNGEE. The CDR3 spans 16 residues. DNA of the CDR3: TGTGCCAGCAGCGTAATGATCGCGGGGGACACAGATACGCAGTATTTT. Protein product: CASSVMIAGDTDTQYF.

By share of the sample, this clone is medium-sized. The chain carries TRBV5-6 and TRBJ2-4, with D unresolved. V lost 5 bases, J lost 6 bases, and 6 bases lay in between. CDR1 is SGHDT, CDR2 YYEEEE, per germline. This CDR3 is 11 amino acids long. CDR3 residues: CASSRANIQYF. The CDR3 coding sequence is TGTGCCAGCAGTCGCGCAAACATTCAGTACTTC.

This chain connects TRBV5-1 to TRBJ1-2, with 10 positions matching TRBD1. The CDR3 covers 13 residues. Germline lookup yields CDR1 SGHRS and CDR2 YFSETQ. V trimming: 2 bases; J trimming: 6 bases; junction bases outside the gene matches: 1. The CDR3 loop reads CASSFGTGDGYTF. Written as DNA, the CDR3 is TGCGCCAGCAGCTTCGGGACAGGGGATGGCTACACCTTC.

The chain uses TRBV2 and TRBJ1-5; no definite D call. V lost 7 bases to trimming and J lost 6 bases, with 13 bases between them. Per germline, CDR1 SNHLY and CDR2 FYNNEI. The CDR3 consists of 13 residues. The CDR3 DNA reads as TGTGCCAGCACTTCTTCGTGGAGTCAGCCCCAGCATTTT. Encoded protein: CASTSSWSQPQHF.

The rearrangement uses TRBV4-3 and TRBJ2-1; tentatively, D is TRBD2 (5 bases). V shed 1 base and J shed 9 bases, with 10 bases lying between them. The length of the CDR3 is 13 residues. Germline CDR1 is LGHNA and CDR2 is YSLEER. In DNA, the CDR3 is TGCGCCAGCAGCCAAGCTACGGGATCTGAGCAGTTCTTC. This gives the protein CASSQATGSEQFF.

This chain links TRBV5-1 with TRBJ1-6; weak D call: TRBD1 (5 bases). V lost 4 bases and J lost 5, with 10 bases in between. The CDR3 has 14 amino acids. Germline values: CDR1 SGHRS, CDR2 YFSETQ. The CDR3 is CASSERQHNSPLHF. In DNA form, the CDR3 reads TGCGCCAGCAGCGAGCGACAGCATAATTCACCCCTCCACTTT.

The CDR3 spells CASSPRGALDTQYF. The CDR3 coding sequence is TGTGCCAGCTCACCGCGGGGCGCCCTGGATACGCAGTATTTT. The chain combines TRBV18 with TRBJ2-3, with TRBD2 as a possible D gene (6 bases). The CDR3 contains 14 residues. In germline, CDR1 is KGHSH, CDR2 LQKENI. V lost 3 bases and J 6 bases, leaving 13 bases between the germline ends.

This clone was counted a single time. The rearrangement joins TRBV27 to TRBJ1-1; TRBD1 matches 7 bases. Unmatched junction bases numbered 21, after V lost 6 bases and J lost 5 bases. In germline, CDR1 is MNHEY, CDR2 SMNVEV (reference sequence). This CDR3 is 18 amino acids long. The CDR3 DNA follows: TGTGCCAGCAGCCGCAAAGCTATTCAGGGGGGTGGTATGACTGAAGCTTTCTTT. Its protein is CASSRKAIQGGGMTEAFF.

This chain links TRBV9 with TRBJ1-2; 7 nucleotides align to TRBD1. The V gene's germline CDR1 is SGDLS and CDR2 YYNGEE. V lost 4 bases to trimming and J lost 3 bases; unmatched junction nucleotides: 6. This CDR3 spans 14 amino acids. Here the CDR3 reads CASSSRQGDYGYTF. The CDR3 DNA sequence: TGTGCCAGCAGCAGTCGACAGGGAGACTATGGCTACACCTTC.